Listed here are 15 T cell receptor beta chains from one sample, sequenced in a study of blood T cell repertoires in COVID-19. Sequenced by immunoSEQ multiplex PCR; TCRdb stores in-frame clones only, minus some. This table holds more than 150,000 clones, around 86% found once. Specimen: peripheral blood. These receptors all stem from a man between 18 and 29 years old with acute or convalescent COVID-19.

This clone was recorded once. The V call is TRBV12-2, the J call TRBJ2-4; the D segment call TRBD1 is taken from the table without a DNA check. TRBV12-2 is a known pseudogene. The CDR3 contains 12 residues. The chain's CDR3 is CASRLPYRGRYF. The CDR3 region has the DNA TGTGCAAGTCGCTTACCATACAGGGGCCGGTACTTC.

The chain joins TRBV6-6 to TRBJ1-1, with D possibly matching TRBD1 (6 bases). Trimming left V 0 bases short and J 5 bases short, with 10 bases between. The CDR3 runs to 14 residues. From germline, CDR1 is MNHNY and CDR2 SVGAGI (reference sequence). Written as DNA, the CDR3 is TGTGCCAGCAGTTACTCGGCGCAGGGGACTGAAGCTTTCTTT. It encodes CASSYSAQGTEAFF.

The chain has TRBV10-1 and TRBJ2-1; D call uncertain. Trimming left V 8 bases short and J 8 bases short, with 10 bases between. Germline CDR1 is WNHNN and CDR2 is SYGVQD (reference sequence). This CDR3 is 11 amino acids long. This CDR3 is CASSGSHEQFF. In DNA, the CDR3 is TGCGCCAGCTCGGGTAGCCATGAGCAGTTCTTC.

The chain links TRBV12-3 or TRBV12-4 to TRBJ2-3, with D unclear. CDR3 length: 13 amino acids. Between the trimmed V and J ends, which lost 2 bases and 0 bases, there was a span of 3 bases. CDR3 region: CASSLSSTDTQYF. CDR3 coding DNA: TGTGCCAGCAGTTTAAGCAGCACAGATACGCAGTATTTT.

This sequence joins TRBV7-2 and TRBJ2-7; 7 bases align to TRBD1. The junction had 5 bases not matched to a gene; V was cut back by 1 base and J by 5 bases. The CDR3 extends over 14 amino acids. Germline V gene sequence: CDR1 SGHTA, CDR2 FQGNSA. CDR3 DNA: TGTGCCAGCAGCTTAGGGGACAGTGGGGACGAGCAGTACTTC. Its protein product is CASSLGDSGDEQYF.

This chain joins TRBV10-2 and TRBJ1-5; D remains ambiguous. The CDR3 totals 15 residues. With 0 bases removed from V and 0 bases from J, the gap between germline ends came to 6 bases. Germline values: CDR1 WSHSY, CDR2 SAAADI. The CDR3 DNA follows: TGCGCCAGCAGTGAGTCACACGTTAGCAATCAGCCCCAGCATTTT. It is translated as CASSESHVSNQPQHF.

The chain is built from TRBV30 and TRBJ1-2; 8 positions match TRBD1. The CDR3 is 13 residues long. V shed 1 base, J shed 8 bases, and the junction held 6 bases outside the gene matches. Germline values: CDR1 GTSNPN, CDR2 SVGIG (reference sequence). The chain's CDR3 is CAWSEIRGRGYTF. In DNA, the CDR3 is TGTGCCTGGAGTGAAATCAGGGGGCGCGGCTACACCTTC.

The V gene is TRBV13, the J gene TRBJ2-1; possibly TRBD1 for D (6 bases). Trimming shortened V by 8 bases and J by 4 bases, and 18 bases separated the two germline ends. Per the germline V gene, CDR1 is PRHDT and CDR2 is FYEKMQ (reference sequence). This CDR3 is 15 amino acids long. In DNA, the CDR3 is TGTGCCAGCGGAGTTCGGACAGATTTATACAATGAGCAGTTCTTC. As protein: CASGVRTDLYNEQFF.

The rearrangement joins TRBV28 to TRBJ2-4, with 8 bases identical to TRBD2. V was clipped by 2 bases and J by 0 bases; unmatched bases: 0. The CDR3 covers 15 residues. Per germline, CDR1 MDHEN and CDR2 SYDVKM. CDR3 residues: CASSLTSGAKNIQYF. The DNA for the CDR3 is TGTGCCAGCAGTTTAACTAGCGGAGCCAAAAACATTCAGTACTTC.

The chain couples TRBV6-2 or TRBV6-3 to TRBJ1-2, with D uncertain. Germline V gene sequence: CDR1 MNHEY, CDR2 SVGEGT. CDR3 length: 13 residues. V lost 4 bases and J 2 bases, leaving 8 bases between the germline ends. For the CDR3, the DNA is TGTGCCAGCAGTTTTCCTGCGAACTATGGCTACACCTTC. Its protein product is CASSFPANYGYTF.

The count of this clone is one. The genes are TRBV18 and TRBJ1-3; weak D call: TRBD1 (5 bases). V was cut by 5 bases and J by 2 bases, with 7 bases left in between. This CDR3 region has 13 residues. CDR1 is KGHSH, CDR2 LQKENI, per germline. The CDR3 is CASSTTAGNTIYF. The CDR3 coding sequence is TGTGCCAGCTCAACGACAGCTGGAAACACCATATATTTT.

The chain links TRBV24-1 to TRBJ2-3; 7 bases match TRBD1. Trimming took 4 bases from V and 8 from J; bases not matched to a gene: 11. CDR1 and CDR2 from the germline V gene are KGHDR and SFDVKD. The CDR3 runs 15 residues. The CDR3 coding sequence is TGTGCCACCAGTGACCCGACAGGGCGCTTGAGTACGCAGTATTTT. It is translated as CATSDPTGRLSTQYF.

The chain uses TRBV5-5 and TRBJ2-6; 8 bases align to TRBD1. CDR3 length: 18 amino acids. V gave up 4 bases and J gave up 0 bases; unmatched junction bases: 9. CDR1 SGHKS and CDR2 YYEKEE come from the germline V gene (reference sequence). The CDR3 DNA reads TGTGCCAGCAGCCCAAGGACAGGGCTCCTCTCTGGGGCCAACGTCCTGACTTTC. Translated: CASSPRTGLLSGANVLTF.

This chain uses TRBV24-1 with TRBJ2-1; tentative D call: TRBD1 (7 bases). V gave up 4 bases and J gave up 10 bases, with 19 bases separating them. CDR1 is KGHDR and CDR2 is SFDVKD in the germline V gene. The CDR3 is made up of 15 amino acids. The CDR3 DNA reads as TGTGCCACCAGTGACAAGGGCGGGACAGCTTGGGAGCAGTTCTTC. It codes for CATSDKGGTAWEQFF.

The chain links TRBV18 to TRBJ1-1, with D maybe TRBD1 (5 bases). Trimming pared 0 bases from V and 0 bases from J, leaving 11 bases between. From germline, CDR1 is KGHSH and CDR2 LQKENI. The CDR3 sequence is 16 residues long. CDR3 loop: CASSPPYTGLNTEAFF. CDR3 nucleotide sequence: TGTGCCAGCTCACCACCGTATACAGGACTGAACACTGAAGCTTTCTTT.